A single sample is the source of the 29 T cell receptor beta chains below, sequenced in a study of cytomegalovirus exposure and HLA in healthy donors. The study ran its PCR with 60 Vbeta and 13 Jbeta primers. Some clones are missing from TCRdb's copy, which holds only in-frame ones; the method was immunoSEQ multiplex PCR. Here the sample spans about 150,000 clones, roughly 9.8% being singletons. Sequenced material: PBMCs. These receptor sequences come from a man over 45 in good health and CMV-seronegative.

V usage is TRBV19 and J usage is TRBJ1-5; 7 bases fit TRBD1. CDR1 and CDR2 from the germline V gene are LNHDA and SQIVND (reference sequence). The CDR3 is 14 amino acids. Unmatched junction bases numbered 7, after V lost 5 bases and J lost 6 bases. CDR3 nucleotide sequence: TGTGCCAGTAGTCACAGGGGACCTACTCAGCCCCAGCATTTT. Translation: CASSHRGPTQPQHF.

The chain carries TRBV7-3 and TRBJ2-1, with TRBD2 matching 10 bases. CDR1 and CDR2 (germline): SGHTA, FQGTGA. J gave up 4 bases and V 0 bases, and 0 bases lay outside the gene matches. CDR3 length: 15 amino acids. In nucleotides, the CDR3 is TGTGCCAGCAGCTTAACTAGCGGGAGGTACAATGAGCAGTTCTTC. Translated, it gives CASSLTSGRYNEQFF.

There are a few counts of this clone. This chain joins TRBV29-1 and TRBJ1-4, with a weak D call TRBD1 (6 bases). The CDR3 loop spans 12 amino acids. V lost 5 bases and J lost 7, with 11 bases in between. CDR1 is SQVTM and CDR2 is ANQGSEA in the germline V gene. CDR3 coding DNA: TGCAGCGTTCGGGGGGCCGGTGAAAAACTGTTTTTT. Translated: CSVRGAGEKLFF.

The genes are TRBV5-1 and TRBJ2-7; the match to TRBD2 covers 11 bases. This CDR3 is built from 15 residues. The ends lost 4 bases at V and 2 bases at J; junction bases unmatched: 5. Germline V lookup: CDR1 SGHRS, CDR2 YFSETQ. CDR3 protein: CASSPLAGETYEQYF. As DNA, the CDR3 is TGCGCCAGCAGCCCACTAGCGGGAGAGACCTACGAGCAGTACTTC.

A remark on this clone: This same CDR3 is encoded by further DNA sequences in the sample. This chain uses TRBV6-5 with TRBJ1-4; 9 positions match TRBD1. Per the germline V gene, CDR1 is MNHEY and CDR2 is SVGAGI. The CDR3 sequence is 13 residues long. The junction had 1 base not matched to a gene; V was cut back by 4 bases and J by 7 bases. The CDR3 spells CASSLDRGEKLFF. In nucleotides, the CDR3 is TGTGCCAGCAGTTTGGACAGGGGTGAAAAACTGTTTTTT.

This clone was detected a few times. The chain recombines TRBV5-1 with TRBJ2-7; a possible D gene is TRBD2 (5 bases). Trimming pared 3 bases from V and 5 bases from J, leaving 15 bases between. The CDR3 totals 14 residues. Per the germline V gene, CDR1 is SGHRS and CDR2 is YFSETQ. The CDR3 region has the DNA TGCGCCAGCAGCTGGAGGACGGACGCGGACGAGCAGTACTTC. Its protein product is CASSWRTDADEQYF.

This clone was counted a single time. The identical CDR3 is also encoded by other nucleotide sequences in the sample. The V and J genes are TRBV28 and TRBJ2-5; D is possibly TRBD2 (6 bases). Germline assignment: CDR1 MDHEN and CDR2 SYDVKM. The CDR3 extends over 14 amino acids. V was shortened by 6 bases and J by 2 bases, with 13 bases between the two germline ends. CDR3 amino acids: CASSLLARQETQYF. The CDR3 DNA is TGTGCCAGCAGCCTACTAGCCCGACAAGAGACCCAGTACTTC.

This chain joins TRBV30 and TRBJ2-3; D is unclear. From germline, CDR1 is GTSNPN and CDR2 SVGIG (reference sequence). Between the trimmed V and J ends, which lost 5 bases and 4 bases, there was a span of 10 bases. The CDR3 totals 12 residues. In nucleotides, the CDR3 is TGTGCCTGGGCGAACCCCGCAGATACGCAGTATTTT. This sequence encodes CAWANPADTQYF.

The V gene is TRBV28, the J gene TRBJ2-5, with D possibly TRBD1 on 5 matching bases. Germline assignment: CDR1 MDHEN and CDR2 SYDVKM. Trimming shortened V by 2 bases and J by 0 bases, and 10 bases separated the two germline ends. This CDR3 contains 15 residues. CDR3 sequence reads: CASSLGAVYQETQYF. The CDR3 nucleotides read TGTGCCAGCAGTTTAGGGGCGGTATACCAAGAGACCCAGTACTTC.

This chain's CDR3 is CASRRLQGAQKTQYF. CDR3 nucleotides: TGTGCCAGCAGACGCCTACAGGGGGCGCAAAAGACCCAGTACTTC. The chain has TRBV6-5 and TRBJ2-5; 9 bases fit TRBD1. Unmatched junction bases numbered 11, after V lost 6 bases and J lost 6 bases. Germline CDR1 reads MNHEY; CDR2 reads SVGAGI. The CDR3 extends over 15 amino acids.

The chain joins TRBV7-9 to TRBJ2-4, with 7 positions matching TRBD1. The CDR3 is 15 amino acids. Trimming removed 0 bases from V and 6 bases from J; junction bases left unmatched: 5. Looked up from germline, CDR1 is SEHNR and CDR2 is FQNEAQ (reference sequence). DNA of the CDR3: TGTGCCAGCAGCTTAGCGTCGACAGGGCCAAACATTCAGTACTTC. Protein sequence: CASSLASTGPNIQYF.

This clone was detected only a few times. The chain has TRBV6-1 and TRBJ1-1; no clear D gene. Germline CDR1 and CDR2: MNHNS and SASEGT. V was clipped by 1 base and J by 10 bases, with 13 bases between them. This CDR3 is built from 13 residues. CDR3 sequence: CASSEGGIWRAFF. CDR3 in DNA: TGTGCCAGCAGTGAAGGCGGAATTTGGCGAGCTTTCTTT.

This clone was observed at least ten times. The chain couples TRBV5-7 to TRBJ1-1, with D possibly TRBD1 on 5 matching bases. TRBV5-7 belongs to the ORF category, with a function that is uncertain. The CDR3 runs to 14 residues. V lost 1 base and J lost 3, with 10 bases in between. The CDR3 coding sequence is TGTGCCAGCAGCTTGAGACAGATTCACACTGAAGCTTTCTTT. Its translation: CASSLRQIHTEAFF.

CDR3 nucleotides: TGTGCCAGCAGCCTGCACGGGACAGGGAAAGAAAAACTGTTTTTT. This encodes CASSLHGTGKEKLFF. The chain employs TRBV7-2 and TRBJ1-4, with 9 nucleotides matching TRBD1. CDR1 SGHTA and CDR2 FQGNSA come from the germline V gene. The CDR3 has 15 amino acids. V shed 5 bases, J shed 8 bases, and the junction held 9 bases outside the gene matches.

This clone was picked up a small number of times. This rearrangement joins TRBV10-3 to TRBJ2-5, with a tentative D call TRBD1 (6 bases). CDR3 length equals 13 residues. V shed 6 bases and J shed 2 bases, with 10 bases lying between them. Germline V lookup: CDR1 ENHRY, CDR2 SYGVKD. This CDR3 is CAISNREQETQYF. DNA for the CDR3: TGTGCCATCAGCAACAGGGAGCAAGAGACCCAGTACTTC.

V and J are TRBV10-2 and TRBJ2-2; TRBD2 might be the D (5 bases). The CDR3 is 15 amino acids. Trimming left V 3 bases short and J 8 bases short, with 16 bases between. Germline assignment: CDR1 WSHSY and CDR2 SAAADI. CDR3 region: CASSDKSSRGGELFF. CDR3 bases: TGCGCCAGCAGTGACAAATCGTCTCGAGGGGGGGAGCTGTTTTTT.

To note about this clone: One end of the junction is discordant with germline, which a read error may explain. The gene calls are TRBV7-7 and TRBJ1-5, with no clear D. CDR3 length: 16 residues. Germline V gene data show CDR1 as SSHAT and CDR2 as FNYEAQ (reference sequence). CDR3 in DNA: TGTGCTAGCAGCTTAGTCTGGACTCAGGGCAATCAGCCCCAGCATTTT. Residues: CASSLVWTQGNQPQHF.

This clone occurred once. The chain has TRBV5-4 and TRBJ2-3; D unresolved. CDR1 and CDR2 (germline): SGHNT, YYREEE (reference sequence). The V and J ends lost 0 bases and 4 bases respectively, with 12 bases between them. The CDR3 consists of 15 residues. This CDR3 reads CASSLGFDGADTQYF. The CDR3 nucleotides are TGTGCCAGCAGCTTGGGGTTCGACGGAGCAGATACGCAGTATTTT.

This chain connects TRBV2 to TRBJ2-2; 9 positions match TRBD2. The CDR3 length is 15 residues. Unmatched junction bases numbered 5, after V lost 2 bases and J lost 7 bases. Germline CDR1 reads SNHLY; CDR2 reads FYNNEI. CDR3 DNA: TGTGCCAGCAGTGAAAGGCGGGGGGGCGTCGGGGAGCTGTTTTTT. It yields the protein CASSERRGGVGELFF.

This rearrangement joins TRBV2 to TRBJ1-5, with 8 positions matching TRBD1. In germline, CDR1 is SNHLY, CDR2 FYNNEI. This CDR3 has 16 residues. J was trimmed by 4 bases and V by 5 bases; bases with no gene match: 10. The CDR3 nucleotides are TGTGCCAGCAGTTACTCGATGGGACAGGTGAATCAGCCCCAGCATTTT. Translation gives CASSYSMGQVNQPQHF.

V usage is TRBV9 and J usage is TRBJ2-2; D is unclear. The length of the CDR3 is 13 residues. The V gene lost 7 bases and the J gene lost 8 bases, with 15 bases spanning the gap. The V gene's germline CDR1 is SGDLS and CDR2 YYNGEE. CDR3 sequence (DNA): TGTGCCAGCGGGTGGTCTTCCGGGGGGGAGCTGTTTTTT. Amino acid sequence: CASGWSSGGELFF.

This clone has only a few counts. V is TRBV14 and J is TRBJ2-7; the match to TRBD1 covers 10 bases. The CDR3 extends over 13 amino acids. The V gene's germline CDR1 is SGHDN and CDR2 FVKESK. The J segment lost 6 bases and the V segment lost 6 bases, leaving 5 bases of the junction unmatched. The CDR3 spells CASSWGTGAEQYF. Written as DNA, the CDR3 is TGTGCCAGCAGTTGGGGGACAGGGGCCGAGCAGTACTTC.

This clone was detected only a few times. The chain carries TRBV4-1 and TRBJ2-7; 9 bases fit TRBD2. The CDR3 loop spans 16 amino acids. The V and J ends lost 1 base and 4 bases, in that order; junction bases with no gene match: 8. Germline CDR1 is MGHRA and CDR2 is YSYEKL. The CDR3 sequence is CASSQGVAGGRYEQYF. The CDR3 DNA sequence: TGCGCCAGCAGCCAAGGGGTGGCGGGAGGGCGATACGAGCAGTACTTC.

This chain joins TRBV5-6 and TRBJ2-7; 14 bases fit TRBD2. The germline V gene has CDR1 SGHDT and CDR2 YYEEEE. This CDR3 comprises 16 residues. Trimming cost V 4 bases and J 7 bases; bases outside gene matches: 10. This chain's CDR3 is CASSRWTSGGLWEQYF. CDR3 in DNA: TGTGCCAGCAGCCGTTGGACTAGCGGGGGGTTGTGGGAGCAGTACTTC.

The chain recombines TRBV7-9 with TRBJ1-2; D might be TRBD1 (5 bases). The CDR3 has 13 amino acids. Trimming pared 3 bases from V and 8 bases from J, leaving 13 bases between. The germline V gene encodes CDR1 SEHNR and CDR2 FQNEAQ (reference sequence). In nucleotides, the CDR3 is TGTGCCAGCAGCTTGGAGGGGAAGAGGGGCTACACCTTC. Its translation: CASSLEGKRGYTF.

This clone was seen once. V is TRBV9 and J is TRBJ1-2; possible D gene TRBD1, 5 bases. This CDR3 region has 13 residues. Germline V gene data show CDR1 as SGDLS and CDR2 as YYNGEE. V lost 0 bases to trimming and J lost 2 bases, with 5 bases between them. The CDR3 DNA sequence: TGTGCCAGCAGCGTAGGACAGAACTATGGCTACACCTTC. Translated: CASSVGQNYGYTF.

This clone was seen more than once but under ten times. The V call is TRBV7-9, the J call TRBJ1-2; the D gene is possibly TRBD1 (6 bases). From germline, CDR1 is SEHNR and CDR2 FQNEAQ (reference sequence). The CDR3 spans 14 residues. V gave up 6 bases and J gave up 2 bases, with 13 bases separating them. CDR3 loop: CASSVQGTNYGYTF. CDR3 nucleotide sequence: TGTGCCAGCAGTGTTCAGGGGACCAACTATGGCTACACCTTC.

This chain joins TRBV18 and TRBJ2-1, with 7 bases aligning to TRBD2. Germline CDR1 is KGHSH and CDR2 is LQKENI. V lost 0 bases, J lost 0 bases, and 5 bases stayed unmatched. The CDR3 is 17 residues long. CDR3 loop: CASSPPGVAGSYNEQFF. The DNA for the CDR3 is TGTGCCAGCTCACCACCCGGGGTAGCGGGCTCCTACAATGAGCAGTTCTTC.

In this sample, this clone turned up a few times. J is TRBJ1-1 and V is TRBV5-1, with 8 bases matching TRBD1. The germline gives CDR1 SGHRS, CDR2 YFSETQ. The V segment lost 3 bases and the J segment 0 bases; nucleotides outside the gene matches: 7. The CDR3 extends over 16 amino acids. The CDR3 region is CASSYDAGGLNTEAFF. As DNA, the CDR3 is TGCGCCAGCAGCTACGATGCAGGGGGCCTGAACACTGAAGCTTTCTTT.